Presented here are 32 T cell receptor beta chains from one specimen sequenced in a study of graft-versus-host responses after intestinal transplantation. Sequencing was performed with immunoSEQ multiplex PCR; in TCRdb, only in-frame clones are kept and a portion is missing. This sample has about 35,000 clones, with around 94% found just once. Sample: PBMCs, taken 16 days after intestinal transplant. These receptors all stem from a human patient who received an intestinal transplant, so some T cells may come from the graft donor.

The chain uses TRBV28 and TRBJ1-5; D is uncertain. CDR3 size: 15 residues. V gave up 3 bases and J gave up 2 bases, with 11 bases separating them. Germline-derived CDR1 and CDR2 are MDHEN and SYDVKM. CDR3 DNA sequence: TGTGCCAGCAGTTTTCTGGGGTCCGGCAATCAGCCCCAGCATTTT. Protein sequence: CASSFLGSGNQPQHF.

Only one count was recorded for this clone. V gene TRBV2 combines with J gene TRBJ2-7; D could derive from TRBD1 or TRBD2 (5 bases each). CDR1 and CDR2 from the germline V gene are SNHLY and FYNNEI. Trimming shortened V by 4 bases and J by 2 bases, and 18 bases separated the two germline ends. The CDR3 runs 16 residues. The CDR3 loop reads CASSAVGDRVTYEQYF. In DNA form, the CDR3 reads TGTGCCAGCAGTGCGGTAGGGGACCGAGTTACCTACGAGCAGTACTTC.

V is TRBV7-9 and J is TRBJ2-7; either TRBD1 or TRBD2 may fit D (7 bases each). Trimming removed 0 bases from V and 3 bases from J, with 15 bases in between. CDR1 SEHNR and CDR2 FQNEAQ come from the germline V gene (reference sequence). CDR3 length equals 16 residues. For the CDR3, the DNA is TGTGCCAGCAGCTTAGCGGGAGGGGGCCTCCTCTACGAGCAGTACTTC. Translating it yields CASSLAGGGLLYEQYF.

The rearrangement links TRBV19 to TRBJ2-7, with TRBD1 matching 10 bases. V dropped 5 bases and J dropped 2; count of bases not matched to a gene: 3. In germline, CDR1 is LNHDA, CDR2 SQIVND (reference sequence). The CDR3 has 14 residues. CDR3 sequence (DNA): TGTGCCAGTAGTCCCGGGACAGGGGCCTACGAGCAGTACTTC. This gives the protein CASSPGTGAYEQYF.

The table lists this clone with a count of one. The chain uses TRBV15 and TRBJ1-4, with D maybe TRBD1 (6 bases). V was shortened by 0 bases and J by 3 bases, with 14 bases between the two germline ends. Germline assignment: CDR1 LNHNV and CDR2 YYDKDF (reference sequence). This CDR3 contains 17 residues. CDR3 residues: CATSRDKVAGANEKLFF. Here the CDR3 DNA reads TGTGCCACCAGCAGAGATAAGGTGGCAGGGGCTAATGAAAAACTGTTTTTT. The complete variable domain, with remaining parts taken from reference TRBV15 and TRBJ1-4, reads DAMVIQNPRYQVTQFGKPVTLSCSQTLNHNVMYWYQQKSSQAPKLLFHYYDKDFNNEADTPDNFQSRRPNTSFCFLDIRSPGLGDTAMYLCATSRDKVAGANEKLFFGSGTQLSVL.

The chain links TRBV4-1 to TRBJ1-1; D uncertain. Germline loops: CDR1 MGHRA, CDR2 YSYEKL. The CDR3 covers 14 residues. V was cut by 4 bases and J by 1 base, with 10 bases left in between. CDR3 bases: TGCGCCAGCAGCCCACCATGGGGGAACACTGAAGCTTTCTTT. This encodes CASSPPWGNTEAFF.

The V call is TRBV6-4, the J call TRBJ2-6, with TRBD1 identical over 11 bases. CDR3 length equals 18 residues. After removal of 5 bases from V and 0 bases from J, the junction contained 6 bases not matched to a gene. Germline CDR1 reads MRHNA; CDR2 reads SNTAGT. The chain's CDR3 is CASSRDRGIISGANVLTF. CDR3 sequence (DNA): TGTGCCAGCAGTCGGGACAGGGGGATTATCTCTGGGGCCAACGTCCTGACTTTC.

The table lists this clone with a count of one. The genes are TRBV6-5 and TRBJ1-5, with TRBD1 matching 9 bases. The CDR3 consists of 14 residues. J was trimmed by 4 bases and V by 2 bases; bases with no gene match: 0. Germline lookup yields CDR1 MNHEY and CDR2 SVGAGI. The CDR3 DNA sequence: TGTGCCAGCAGTTACGGACAGGGGAATCAGCCCCAGCATTTT. Translating it yields CASSYGQGNQPQHF.

V and J are TRBV27 and TRBJ2-7; possible D gene TRBD1, 6 bases. The V end was cut by 3 bases, the J end by 4 bases, with 10 bases between. Germline assignment: CDR1 MNHEY and CDR2 SMNVEV (reference sequence). The length of the CDR3 is 13 residues. The chain's CDR3 is CASSLAGVYEQYF. The CDR3 DNA is TGTGCCAGCAGTTTGGCAGGGGTATACGAGCAGTACTTC.

The chain joins TRBV9 to TRBJ2-7, with a tentative D call TRBD2 (5 bases). V shed 0 bases and J shed 5 bases, with 9 bases lying between them. This CDR3 has 13 amino acids. Germline CDR1 is SGDLS and CDR2 is YYNGEE. In DNA, the CDR3 is TGTGCCAGCAGCGTAGTACTCGGGGACGAGCAGTACTTC. It is translated as CASSVVLGDEQYF.

V usage is TRBV28 and J usage is TRBJ2-1; a possible D gene is TRBD2 (5 bases). The germline gives CDR1 MDHEN, CDR2 SYDVKM. The V end was cut by 6 bases, the J end by 6 bases, with 18 bases between. The CDR3 sequence is 15 residues long. The CDR3 DNA reads as TGTGCCAGCAGCCCTTTTATTAGCGACTTCAATGAGCAGTTCTTC. This codes for CASSPFISDFNEQFF.

This clone appeared once. The rearrangement uses TRBV19 and TRBJ2-1; the D call may be TRBD1 or TRBD2 (7 bases each). Trimming took 5 bases from V and 4 from J, leaving 21 bases between them. This CDR3 region has 17 residues. The germline gives CDR1 LNHDA, CDR2 SQIVND (reference sequence). The CDR3 region has the DNA TGTGCCAGTAGTTCTTACCCGCAGGGGGGGGTGTACAATGAGCAGTTCTTC. It encodes CASSSYPQGGVYNEQFF. The full variable domain, its missing parts supplied by reference TRBV19 and TRBJ2-1, is DGGITQSPKYLFRKEGQNVTLSCEQNLNHDAMYWYRQDPGQGLRLIYYSQIVNDFQKGDIAEGYSVSREKKESFPLTVTSAQKNPTAFYLCASSSYPQGGVYNEQFFGPGTRLTVL.

This clone was recorded only once. This chain links TRBV19 with TRBJ2-1; 8 bases fit TRBD2. The CDR3 extends over 15 amino acids. The V gene end was trimmed by 2 bases and the J gene end by 2 bases; junction bases not matched to a gene: 2. CDR1 is LNHDA and CDR2 is SQIVND in the germline V gene (reference sequence). CDR3 sequence (DNA): TGTGCCAGTAGTATAATTAGCGGGACCTACAATGAGCAGTTCTTC. Encoded protein: CASSIISGTYNEQFF.

CDR3 in amino acids: CASMAGYNEQFF. Written as DNA, the CDR3 is TGTGCCAGTATGGCGGGTTACAATGAGCAGTTCTTC. The chain links TRBV19 to TRBJ2-1; the D gene is possibly TRBD2 (5 bases). Trimming took 7 bases from V and 4 from J, leaving 8 bases between them. Germline lookup yields CDR1 LNHDA and CDR2 SQIVND (reference sequence). The CDR3 is 12 amino acids.

The chain uses TRBV6-1 and TRBJ2-7; D unresolved. CDR3 size: 15 residues. Germline assignment: CDR1 MNHNS and CDR2 SASEGT. The germline V and J ends were trimmed by 0 bases and 3 bases, with 12 bases remaining between them. The DNA for the CDR3 is TGTGCCAGCAGTGAAGCGGAAGGGATTAACTACGAGCAGTACTTC. Translated: CASSEAEGINYEQYF.

The chain has TRBV7-6 and TRBJ2-5; 8 bases map to TRBD2. Matching the DNA end better, TRBJ2-7 makes the J call doubtful. This CDR3 is 17 amino acids long. Germline V gene sequence: CDR1 SGHVS, CDR2 FNYEAQ. CDR3 DNA sequence: TGTGCCAGCAGCCCTGCGGGGGGCCCGGGAGTACTCTACGAGCAGTACTTC. Amino acids: CASSPAGGPGVLYEQYF.

The rearrangement links TRBV28 to TRBJ1-5; TRBD1 matches 7 bases. CDR3 length: 16 residues. CDR1 and CDR2 (germline): MDHEN, SYDVKM. Losses at the gene ends were 2 bases for V and 6 bases for J; bases not matched to a gene: 10. In DNA, the CDR3 is TGTGCCAGCAGTTTACAGGGAGGGACAGTTACTCAGCCCCAGCATTTT. This gives the protein CASSLQGGTVTQPQHF. The whole variable domain, remainder taken from reference TRBV28 and TRBJ1-5, is DVKVTQSSRYLVKRTGEKVFLECVQDMDHENMFWYRQDPGLGLRLIYFSYDVKMKEKGDIPEGYSVSREKKERFSLILESASTNQTSMYLCASSLQGGTVTQPQHFGDGTRLSIL.

The CDR3 DNA is TGTGCCAGCAGCCTACGACAGGGGGTAATACAAGAGACCCAGTACTTC. This translates into CASSLRQGVIQETQYF. The chain has TRBV27 and TRBJ2-5, with 9 positions matching TRBD1. The CDR3 consists of 16 residues. Trimming cost V 6 bases and J 2 bases; bases outside gene matches: 10. Germline V lookup: CDR1 MNHEY, CDR2 SMNVEV (reference sequence).

The gene calls are TRBV6-5 and TRBJ2-6, with D uncertain. The germline gives CDR1 MNHEY, CDR2 SVGAGI. Deletions cut 3 bases from V and 8 bases from J, with 5 bases between. CDR3 length: 12 residues. The CDR3 loop is CASSYGSNVLTF. The CDR3 DNA follows: TGTGCCAGCAGTTATGGCTCCAACGTCCTGACTTTC.

The gene calls are TRBV25-1 and TRBJ2-7, with D possibly matching TRBD2 (5 bases). Germline V gene lookup returns CDR1 MGHDK and CDR2 SYGVNS. Trimming shortened V by 4 bases and J by 4 bases, and 14 bases separated the two germline ends. CDR3 length: 14 amino acids. In DNA, the CDR3 is TGTGCCAGCAGTGGGACCCCGGAGGCATACGAGCAGTACTTC. Translation: CASSGTPEAYEQYF.

The chain recombines TRBV28 with TRBJ2-4; a weak D match, TRBD2 (5 bases). V lost 6 bases to trimming and J lost 0 bases, with 9 bases between them. Germline V lookup: CDR1 MDHEN, CDR2 SYDVKM. The CDR3 is 14 amino acids. The chain's CDR3 is CASSLGLAKNIQYF. The CDR3, as DNA: TGTGCCAGCAGCCTCGGACTAGCCAAAAACATTCAGTACTTC.

The chain combines TRBV11-2 with TRBJ2-5; tentatively, D is TRBD1 or TRBD2 (5 bases each). The CDR3 covers 16 residues. Germline-derived CDR1 and CDR2 are SGHAT and FQNNGV. Trimming shortened V by 1 base and J by 2 bases, and 14 bases separated the two germline ends. Written as DNA, the CDR3 is TGTGCCAGCAGCTTAGTTGTGGGGGTCAGGCAAGAGACCCAGTACTTC. This codes for CASSLVVGVRQETQYF.

The V call is TRBV27, the J call TRBJ2-6; D gene uncertain. Per the germline V gene, CDR1 is MNHEY and CDR2 is SMNVEV (reference sequence). The V end was cut by 5 bases, the J end by 0 bases, with 8 bases between. The CDR3 is made up of 15 amino acids. CDR3 residues: CASSLSSSGANVLTF. Written as DNA, the CDR3 is TGTGCCAGCAGTCTCAGTTCCTCTGGGGCCAACGTCCTGACTTTC.

This clone was recorded once. The J gene is TRBJ2-5, the V gene TRBV29-1; D might be TRBD1 (5 bases). Germline-derived CDR1 and CDR2 are SQVTM and ANQGSEA. The V gene lost 7 bases and the J gene lost 4 bases, with 13 bases spanning the gap. There are 12 residues in the CDR3. The CDR3 nucleotides read TGCAGCGCGGACACAATTGGAGAGACCCAGTACTTC. This sequence encodes CSADTIGETQYF.

The CDR3 region is CATSFRGLGNEKLFF. The CDR3 coding sequence is TGTGCCACGAGCTTCAGGGGGCTAGGTAATGAAAAACTGTTTTTT. The V and J genes are TRBV6-1 and TRBJ1-4, with 8 bases that match TRBD1. V gave up 10 bases and J gave up 4 bases; unmatched junction bases: 11. The V gene's germline CDR1 is MNHNS and CDR2 SASEGT. The CDR3 loop spans 15 amino acids.

This chain connects TRBV5-1 to TRBJ1-2; 9 bases align to TRBD1. The V and J ends lost 8 bases and 2 bases, in that order; junction bases with no gene match: 7. The CDR3 has 14 residues. CDR1 is SGHRS, CDR2 YFSETQ, per germline. CDR3 protein: CASREGTGNYGYTF. As DNA, the CDR3 is TGCGCCAGTCGGGAGGGGACAGGGAACTATGGCTACACCTTC.

This chain connects TRBV28 to TRBJ2-7; D is possibly TRBD2 (5 bases). The CDR3 is made up of 12 amino acids. Between the trimmed V and J ends, which lost 2 bases and 12 bases, there was a span of 14 bases. The germline V gene has CDR1 MDHEN and CDR2 SYDVKM. CDR3 sequence: CASSLSGQLPYF. CDR3 DNA: TGTGCCAGCAGTTTAAGCGGTCAGTTGCCGTACTTC.

CDR3 in DNA: TGTGCCAGTAGCTATAGGACAGGGGGGGATGAAAAACTGTTTTTT. Residues: CASSYRTGGDEKLFF. The chain uses TRBV19 and TRBJ1-4; 10 bases fit TRBD1. The CDR3 has 15 amino acids. V gave up 6 bases and J gave up 6 bases; unmatched junction bases: 7. Germline-derived CDR1 and CDR2 are LNHDA and SQIVND (reference sequence).

The gene calls are TRBV27 and TRBJ1-2; TRBD1 is a possible D gene (5 bases). This CDR3 spans 17 amino acids. Per germline, CDR1 MNHEY and CDR2 SMNVEV (reference sequence). Deletions cut 3 bases from V and 6 bases from J, with 23 bases between. CDR3 DNA sequence: TGTGCCAGCAGTTTGACACACGCCGAAGGGACCGAGGATGGCTACACCTTC. Its translation: CASSLTHAEGTEDGYTF.

The chain employs TRBV6-5 and TRBJ2-1; TRBD2 agrees at 7 bases. The CDR3 is 15 residues long. The V gene's germline CDR1 is MNHEY and CDR2 SVGAGI. V trimming: 2 bases; J trimming: 4 bases; junction bases outside the gene matches: 5. The CDR3 coding sequence is TGTGCCAGCAGTTACGGAGCGGGAACATACAATGAGCAGTTCTTC. It yields the protein CASSYGAGTYNEQFF.

The chain uses TRBV21-1 and TRBJ1-1. TRBV21-1 corresponds to a pseudogene. This CDR3 spans 16 amino acids. CDR3 residues: CASSKAVGGPDTEAFF. As DNA, the CDR3 is TGTGCCAGCAGCAAAGCCGTGGGGGGGCCAGACACTGAAGCTTTCTTT.

V gene TRBV4-1 combines with J gene TRBJ2-1, with D perhaps matching TRBD2 (7 bases). V was pared by 0 bases and J by 7 bases, with 16 bases between. Germline CDR1 MGHRA, CDR2 YSYEKL. The CDR3 has 16 residues. CDR3 DNA sequence: TGCGCCAGCAGCCAAGAATTTGGCAGGGGAGGGAATGAGCAGTTCTTC. It specifies CASSQEFGRGGNEQFF.